This TCR beta chain comes out of a study of T cells in Graves' hyperthyroidism and ophthalmopathy. Study-level information: Peripheral blood specimens were obtained at initial diagnosis, prior to any treatment. Study-wide points: Most thyroid clonotypes expanded above 0.001 appeared in blood too. Ophthalmopathy onset followed model prediction by a median approximately 6.2 months.

This clonotype was observed many times. Its antigen is not known. Each person with ophthalmopathy scored at least 3 on the Clinical Activity Score, reached NOSPECS grade 4 or higher, and had been ill under 3 months. V lost 6 bases, J lost 2 bases, and 13 bases lay in between. CDR3 length: 13 residues. CDR1 is DFQATT, CDR2 SNEGSKA, per germline (reference sequence). Regions amplified from RNA transcripts were the TCR beta CDR3 regions. RT-PCR in the first round (using the HTBI primer set) targeted the TCR CDR3. Each CDR3 protein gets one entry after TCRdb re-called the multiplex PCR reads with MiXCR. The sample lists about 640,000 distinct CDR3 sequences; roughly 20% were seen once.

This rearrangement joins TRBV20-1 to TRBJ2-5, with D possibly matching TRBD2 (5 bases). The source is a man younger than 40 with Graves' ophthalmopathy. Sequenced material: blood. This chain's CDR3 is CSARGDWQETQYF. CDR3 sequence (DNA): TGCAGTGCCCGGGGAGACTGGCAAGAGACCCAGTACTTC.